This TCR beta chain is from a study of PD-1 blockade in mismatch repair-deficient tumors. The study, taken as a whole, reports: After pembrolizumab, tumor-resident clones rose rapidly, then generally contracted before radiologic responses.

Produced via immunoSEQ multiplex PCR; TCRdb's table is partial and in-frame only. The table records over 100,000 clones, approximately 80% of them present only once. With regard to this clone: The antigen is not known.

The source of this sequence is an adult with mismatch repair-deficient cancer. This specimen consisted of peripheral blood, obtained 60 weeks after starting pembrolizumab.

CDR3 DNA sequence: TGTGCCAGCAGTTTATCCCTAGGGGGGGAGCAGTACTTC. Translation: CASSLSLGGEQYF. This chain uses TRBV27 with TRBJ2-7; the D call may be TRBD1 or TRBD2 (6 bases each). The V gene's germline CDR1 is MNHEY and CDR2 SMNVEV (reference sequence). V lost 0 bases, J lost 7 bases, and 10 bases lay in between. The CDR3 is made up of 13 amino acids.